Included here is one T cell receptor beta chain sequence, with context. This clone has a single count. The clone's antigen remains unknown. No base quality values were provided; no much bigger clone lies one nucleotide off. The CDR3 holds 14 amino acids from the cysteine to the phenylalanine. The read is trimmed to its CDR3 DNA, 42 bases read in frame from base 1. CDR1 and CDR2, looked up from the germline V gene, are KGHDR and SFDVKD. Trimming takes 4 bases from V and 9 bases from J, and the germline ends sit 15 bases apart. This sample is drawn from a study of blood T cell repertoires in COVID-19 (dated by TCRdb to 2018 to 2021). General notes on the study: The collaborator samples originated in the United States, Italy and Spain and spanned the acute and convalescent phases of COVID-19. The dataset comprised deeply sampled blood TCRbeta repertoires from subjects exposed to, actively infected with, or recovered from COVID-19. A de-identified subject ID, COVID-19 status, age in years and sex were almost always included in the sample metadata. The repertoires were made available in a free public database intended to serve as a resource for research on the immune response to SARS-CoV-2. The material from the prospective study consisted of cDNA or gDNA derived from T cells, B-cell-depleted T cells, or PBMCs. Samples were obtained from the ongoing ImmuneRACE study (first 160 participants) and from some 1,300 subjects provided by 6 global collaborators. Where HLA class I and class II types were available, the types were taken from metadata supplied by the sample provider, not from assay-based typing.

Study-wide findings and limitations: The amount of clinical and demographic metadata varied by source and participant and was provided uncurated.

TCRbeta CDR3 regions were amplified from genomic DNA using the immunoSEQ Assay, a bias-controlled multiplex PCR. Concerning the study's data processing: Within the assay, amplification of reference gene primers was used to estimate how many nucleated cells each sample contained. To quantify the absolute abundance of each unique TCRbeta CDR3 rearrangement, sequence reads were collapsed and filtered. For each sample, productive Simpson clonality was calculated as the square root of Simpson's diversity index over productive rearrangements. TCRdb carries this immuneACCESS record with in-frame sequences only. Its versions omit some clonotypes, under half of them owing to an unresolved V gene in the studies checked, with the rest unexplained. For V, J and clone size, that table is used; D and trimming come from the DNA. The sample yields fewer than 150,000 clones; 85% were counted once. Less than 3.5% of the sample belongs to the ten largest clones.

Whole blood was collected in K2EDTA tubes by collaborating institutions according to the institutions' own protocols. For TCRbeta analysis, collaborators shipped samples in one of three forms: frozen whole blood, isolated PBMCs, or DNA extracted from either of those sample types. The rearranged chain carries TRBV24-1 and TRBJ2-1, with a tentative D gene TRBD1 over 6 matching bases. Material: peripheral blood. The clonotype was recovered from a man aged 35 to 55 with acute or convalescent COVID-19. CDR3 sequence: CATSDLGQTGEQFF. The DNA sequence is TGTGCCACCAGTGACCTCGGACAGACCGGTGAGCAGTTCTTC.